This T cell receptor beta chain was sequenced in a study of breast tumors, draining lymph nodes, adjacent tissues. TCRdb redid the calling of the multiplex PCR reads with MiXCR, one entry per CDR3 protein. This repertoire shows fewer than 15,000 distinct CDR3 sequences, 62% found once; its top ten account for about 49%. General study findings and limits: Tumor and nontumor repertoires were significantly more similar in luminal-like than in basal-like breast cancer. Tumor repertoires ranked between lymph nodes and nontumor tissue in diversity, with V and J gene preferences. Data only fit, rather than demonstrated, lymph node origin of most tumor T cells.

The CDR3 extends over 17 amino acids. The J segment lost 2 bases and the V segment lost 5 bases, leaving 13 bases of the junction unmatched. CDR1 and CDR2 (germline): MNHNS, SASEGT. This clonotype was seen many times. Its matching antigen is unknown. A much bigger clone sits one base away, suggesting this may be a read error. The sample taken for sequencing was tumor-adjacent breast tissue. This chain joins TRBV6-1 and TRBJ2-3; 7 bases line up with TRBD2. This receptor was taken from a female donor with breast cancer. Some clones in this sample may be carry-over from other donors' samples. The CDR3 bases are TGTGCCAGCAGTCAAGAAGGAGGAGCGGGACCCACAGATACGCAGTATTTT. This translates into CASSQEGGAGPTDTQYF.